Reported below is one T cell receptor beta chain. Its antigen is not known. CDR3 length: 15 residues. Germline V gene lookup returns CDR1 LGHDT and CDR2 YNNKEL (reference sequence). J gave up 9 bases and V 0 bases, and 7 bases lay outside the gene matches. The library targeted TCRbeta and was prepared with unique molecular identifiers. TCRdb used MiXCR to reprocess the PCR reads, holding one entry per CDR3 protein. Of around 210,000 distinct CDR3 sequences listed, approximately 6.9% are singletons. The data were obtained in a study of T-cell reconstitution after alpha-beta-depleted transplantation in children. Points from the study as a whole: Diversity and T-cell counts at one year after transplant derived mostly from new T cells. There were reportedly several hundred expanded graft clones from which alpha-beta T cells came about two months after transplant.

The origin of this receptor is a boy aged 2 to 10 with acute lymphoblastic leukemia, due to receive a stem cell transplant. V is TRBV3-1 and J is TRBJ2-5, with 10 bases matching TRBD2. The source material was PBMCs, sampled before TCRalphabeta/CD19-depleted stem cell transplant. This chain's CDR3 is CASSQDPTSGDPQYF. The CDR3 nucleotides are TGTGCCAGCAGCCAAGATCCCACTAGCGGGGATCCCCAGTACTTC.